The 32 T cell receptor beta chains below all came from one sample that was sequenced in a study of T cells in Graves' hyperthyroidism and ophthalmopathy. Amplification of TCR beta CDR3 regions was performed using RNA transcripts as template. The HTBI primer set was used in a first-round RT-PCR of the TCR CDR3. TCRdb itself ran the multiplex PCR reads through MiXCR, one entry per CDR3 protein. The sample consists of around 300,000 distinct CDR3 sequences, approximately 13% of them appearing once. Material for sequencing was blood. These receptors originate from a woman aged 30 to 39 with Graves' hyperthyroidism.

This rearrangement joins TRBV5-5 to TRBJ1-5, with D perhaps matching TRBD1 (6 bases). This CDR3 contains 16 residues. Looked up from germline, CDR1 is SGHKS and CDR2 is YYEKEE (reference sequence). The V and J ends lost 4 bases and 2 bases respectively, with 16 bases between them. The CDR3 nucleotides are TGTGCCAGCAGCGATGGACAGTTAACTGGCAATCAGCCCCAGCATTTT. This translates into CASSDGQLTGNQPQHF.

The CDR3 spells CSVVESPGQPQHF. CDR3 DNA: TGCAGCGTTGTCGAGTCCCCGGGGCAGCCCCAGCATTTT. The rearrangement uses TRBV29-1 and TRBJ1-5; no firm D call. Trimming pared 4 bases from V and 7 bases from J, leaving 14 bases between. The CDR3 extends over 13 amino acids. Looked up from germline, CDR1 is SQVTM and CDR2 is ANQGSEA.

This clonotype has ten or more counts. This chain links TRBV7-8 with TRBJ1-4; perhaps TRBD1 as D (5 bases). The CDR3 contains 16 residues. The V and J ends lost 0 bases and 3 bases respectively, with 11 bases between them. Germline CDR1 is SGHVS and CDR2 is FQNEAQ. The DNA for the CDR3 is TGTGCCAGCAGCTTAGCCAGGGTGCATTCTAATGAAAAACTGTTTTTT. Protein sequence: CASSLARVHSNEKLFF.

This clonotype was seen repeatedly, ten times or more. V usage is TRBV2 and J usage is TRBJ2-4, with D uncertain. Trimming removed 2 bases from V and 11 bases from J, with 7 bases in between. Germline V gene sequence: CDR1 SNHLY, CDR2 FYNNEI. CDR3 length: 11 residues. CDR3 loop: CASSELGFQYF. CDR3 nucleotides: TGTGCCAGCAGTGAATTGGGCTTTCAGTACTTC.

This clonotype was recorded at least ten times. J is TRBJ1-5 and V is TRBV10-3; D call uncertain. The V gene lost 7 bases and the J gene lost 6 bases, with 10 bases spanning the gap. Germline CDR1 and CDR2: ENHRY and SYGVKD. This CDR3 contains 12 residues. For the CDR3, the DNA is TGTGCCATCAAGGGAGATTCTCAGCCCCAGCATTTT. Amino acid sequence: CAIKGDSQPQHF.

This sequence joins TRBV4-2 and TRBJ2-7, with no clear D. CDR1 LGHNA and CDR2 YNFKEQ come from the germline V gene. This CDR3 comprises 14 residues. V was pared by 1 base and J by 3 bases, with 10 bases between. DNA of the CDR3: TGTGCCAGCAGCCAAGTTTCCGATAACTACGAGCAGTACTTC. Encoded protein: CASSQVSDNYEQYF.

Ten or more counts support this clonotype. The chain joins TRBV5-6 to TRBJ2-1, with D hard to call. The V and J ends lost 4 bases and 8 bases respectively, with 19 bases between them. Germline values: CDR1 SGHDT, CDR2 YYEEEE. The CDR3 totals 15 residues. The CDR3 sequence is CASSPGTLATDEQFF. CDR3 coding DNA: TGTGCCAGCAGCCCCGGAACACTCGCTACCGATGAGCAGTTCTTC.

This clonotype came up many times. V usage is TRBV27 and J usage is TRBJ1-1; 7 bases agree with TRBD1. The CDR3 runs to 17 residues. Germline V gene data show CDR1 as MNHEY and CDR2 as SMNVEV (reference sequence). Trimming cost V 7 bases and J 5 bases; bases outside gene matches: 19. The CDR3 is CASTPGGARSWGTEAFF. The CDR3 DNA is TGTGCCAGCACCCCAGGGGGGGCGCGGAGTTGGGGGACTGAAGCTTTCTTT.

This clonotype was seen ten or more times. The rearrangement uses TRBV28 and TRBJ2-3; D remains unclear. Germline-derived CDR1 and CDR2 are MDHEN and SYDVKM. V lost 2 bases and J 4 bases, leaving 10 bases between the germline ends. CDR3 length: 14 residues. CDR3 coding DNA: TGTGCCAGCAGTTTACAACTAAGCCCAGATACGCAGTATTTT. Protein product: CASSLQLSPDTQYF.

This clonotype turned up a few times. V gene TRBV12-3 or TRBV12-4 combines with J gene TRBJ1-3; TRBD1 might be the D (5 bases). The CDR3 length is 14 residues. V was trimmed by 8 bases and J by 2 bases, leaving 13 bases between them. CDR3 coding DNA: TGTGCCAGCCTTGGGGGGGACCCTGGAAACACCATATATTTT. It yields the protein CASLGGDPGNTIYF.

The rearrangement joins TRBV6-4 to TRBJ2-3, with D unclear. Germline lookup yields CDR1 MRHNA and CDR2 SNTAGT. This CDR3 is 13 amino acids long. The germline V and J ends were trimmed by 3 bases and 3 bases, with 7 bases remaining between them. As DNA, the CDR3 is TGTGCCAGCAGTGAACACGTAACAGATACGCAGTATTTT. Amino acid sequence: CASSEHVTDTQYF.

The V call is TRBV19, the J call TRBJ1-4, with unresolved D. Germline CDR1 reads LNHDA; CDR2 reads SQIVND (reference sequence). This CDR3 region has 15 residues. Trimming left V 4 bases short and J 4 bases short, with 13 bases between. The CDR3 coding sequence is TGTGCCAGTAGTACCCCGATCGGGGATAATGAAAAACTGTTTTTT. This sequence encodes CASSTPIGDNEKLFF.

At least ten counts were recorded for this clonotype. The chain carries TRBV6-1 and TRBJ2-7; TRBD2 agrees at 7 bases. The CDR3 length is 16 residues. Germline lookup yields CDR1 MNHNS and CDR2 SASEGT. The junction had 11 bases not matched to a gene; V was cut back by 6 bases and J by 0 bases. CDR3 coding DNA: TGTGCCAGCAGGAAGGGACCCAAGCGGGACTCCTACGAGCAGTACTTC. Translating it yields CASRKGPKRDSYEQYF.

This clonotype was counted many times. The rearrangement uses TRBV20-1 and TRBJ2-1; possibly TRBD2 for D (7 bases). CDR1 is DFQATT and CDR2 is SNEGSKA in the germline V gene (reference sequence). Trimming left V 3 bases short and J 7 bases short, with 16 bases between. The CDR3 is 14 amino acids. Here the CDR3 reads CSARSGGAGNEQFF. The CDR3 coding sequence is TGCAGTGCTAGGAGTGGGGGGGCCGGGAATGAGCAGTTCTTC.

V usage is TRBV20-1 and J usage is TRBJ1-6; D unclear. The CDR3 spans 15 residues. The germline V gene encodes CDR1 DFQATT and CDR2 SNEGSKA (reference sequence). V was shortened by 8 bases and J by 0 bases, with 14 bases between the two germline ends. DNA for the CDR3: TGCAGTCCGAGGGAAGGGCACTCCTATAATTCACCCCTCCACTTT. Its protein product is CSPREGHSYNSPLHF.

This clonotype occurred many times. The CDR3 loop is CASGTRRVYEQYF. Written as DNA, the CDR3 is TGTGCCAGCGGCACACGGCGGGTCTACGAGCAGTACTTC. The chain is built from TRBV6-1 and TRBJ2-7, with D tentatively TRBD2 (5 bases). The CDR3 runs to 13 residues. Looked up from germline, CDR1 is MNHNS and CDR2 is SASEGT. Trimming stripped 8 bases from V and 3 bases from J, with 14 bases between.

This chain joins TRBV6-1 and TRBJ2-6; 9 positions match TRBD1. Per the germline V gene, CDR1 is MNHNS and CDR2 is SASEGT. The junction had 12 bases not matched to a gene; V was cut back by 5 bases and J by 1 base. CDR3 size: 19 residues. The CDR3 is CASSLRAQGALSGANVLTF. The CDR3 DNA reads TGTGCCAGCAGTTTGCGGGCACAGGGGGCGTTATCTGGGGCCAACGTCCTGACTTTC.

The chain employs TRBV5-1 and TRBJ1-2; D not certain. This CDR3 contains 14 residues. V dropped 4 bases and J dropped 4 bases, with 14 bases sitting between them. Germline lookup yields CDR1 SGHRS and CDR2 YFSETQ. The CDR3 sequence is CASSGLNPFYGYTF. In nucleotides, the CDR3 is TGCGCCAGCAGCGGACTAAACCCTTTCTATGGCTACACCTTC.

In this sample, this clonotype turned up a few times. The chain uses TRBV19 and TRBJ2-1; D gene uncertain. Trimming left V 7 bases short and J 0 bases short, with 10 bases between. Germline V gene data show CDR1 as LNHDA and CDR2 as SQIVND (reference sequence). The CDR3 has 14 amino acids. The CDR3 bases are TGTGCCAGTACTCCCCTTGGCTCCTACAATGAGCAGTTCTTC. This gives the protein CASTPLGSYNEQFF.

V and J are TRBV7-6 and TRBJ2-2; either TRBD1 or TRBD2 may fit D (5 bases each). Trimming stripped 5 bases from V and 0 bases from J, with 10 bases between. The CDR3 spans 15 residues. Germline lookup yields CDR1 SGHVS and CDR2 FNYEAQ. CDR3 nucleotide sequence: TGTGCCAGCAGCCCGGGGCGAGCGAACACCGGGGAGCTGTTTTTT. Protein product: CASSPGRANTGELFF. Combining the CDR3 with reference TRBV7-6 and TRBJ2-2 gives the whole variable domain GAGVSQSPRYKVTKRGQDVALRCDPISGHVSLYWYRQALGQGPEFLTYFNYEAQQDKSGLPNDRFSAERPEGSISTLTIQRTEQRDSAMYRCASSPGRANTGELFFGEGSRLTVL.

In its sample, this clonotype was seen a few times. V is TRBV28 and J is TRBJ1-2; D gene ambiguous. The germline CDR1 and CDR2 sequences are MDHEN and SYDVKM. The CDR3 totals 14 residues. Trimming left V 3 bases short and J 0 bases short, with 8 bases between. The CDR3 sequence: CASSFGLANYGYTF. The CDR3, as DNA: TGTGCCAGCAGTTTTGGACTAGCTAACTATGGCTACACCTTC.

This chain links TRBV20-1 with TRBJ1-6, with TRBD1 matching 7 bases. From germline, CDR1 is DFQATT and CDR2 SNEGSKA (reference sequence). The CDR3 is made up of 14 amino acids. With 6 bases clipped from V and 7 bases from J, the junction kept 9 bases outside the gene matches. CDR3 DNA sequence: TGCAGTGCGAGGGGGCCAGGGACGAATTCACCCCTCCACTTT. This sequence encodes CSARGPGTNSPLHF.

This clonotype turned up a few times. V gene TRBV27 combines with J gene TRBJ1-2, with a weak D call TRBD1 (5 bases). The ends were cut back, 5 bases at V and 6 bases at J, with 13 bases in the middle. CDR3 length: 13 residues. Germline CDR1 and CDR2: MNHEY and SMNVEV (reference sequence). The CDR3 loop reads CASSRPGKDGYTF. The CDR3 region has the DNA TGTGCCAGCAGTCGTCCAGGGAAGGATGGCTACACCTTC.

This clonotype was seen a few times. The chain links TRBV10-3 to TRBJ2-7; no clear D gene. The CDR3 has 15 residues. Trimming removed 0 bases at V and 5 bases at J, with 14 bases between. Looked up from germline, CDR1 is ENHRY and CDR2 is SYGVKD. This CDR3 reads CAISESNPVGNEQYF. CDR3 nucleotides: TGTGCCATCAGTGAGTCGAATCCTGTAGGGAACGAGCAGTACTTC.

This clonotype was counted a few times. The J gene is TRBJ2-1, the V gene TRBV28, with D tentatively TRBD2 (6 bases). Germline V gene lookup returns CDR1 MDHEN and CDR2 SYDVKM. The CDR3 consists of 14 residues. Trimming took 3 bases from V and 4 from J, leaving 10 bases between them. CDR3 amino acids: CASSFPAGYNEQFF. CDR3 in DNA: TGTGCCAGCAGTTTCCCCGCGGGATACAATGAGCAGTTCTTC.

This clonotype was counted only a few times. The rearrangement joins TRBV19 to TRBJ2-2; TRBD2 might be the D (5 bases). This CDR3 is built from 15 residues. V lost 1 base to trimming and J lost 3 bases, with 9 bases between them. In germline, CDR1 is LNHDA, CDR2 SQIVND (reference sequence). CDR3 sequence (DNA): TGTGCCAGTAGTATAGGGGGAGCTGACACCGGGGAGCTGTTTTTT. Translation: CASSIGGADTGELFF.

This clonotype was seen a handful of times. This chain joins TRBV18 and TRBJ2-4; D remains ambiguous. The V end lost 6 bases, the J end lost 2 bases, and 11 bases lay between the germline ends. From germline, CDR1 is KGHSH and CDR2 LQKENI. The CDR3 loop spans 14 amino acids. In DNA form, the CDR3 reads TGTGCCAGCTCCATTGGAAGTTCCAAAAACATTCAGTACTTC. Translating it yields CASSIGSSKNIQYF.

This chain links TRBV30 with TRBJ2-7; perhaps TRBD2 as D (6 bases). The CDR3 length is 13 residues. Germline V gene lookup returns CDR1 GTSNPN and CDR2 SVGIG (reference sequence). V lost 0 bases and J 7 bases, leaving 13 bases between the germline ends. The CDR3 here is CAWSVREEGEQYF. In DNA form, the CDR3 reads TGTGCCTGGAGTGTAAGAGAGGAGGGGGAGCAGTACTTC.

This clonotype has at least ten counts. V is TRBV3-1 and J is TRBJ1-1; weak D call: TRBD1 (5 bases). There are 13 residues in the CDR3. Germline-derived CDR1 and CDR2 are LGHDT and YNNKEL (reference sequence). V dropped 1 base and J dropped 3 bases, with 6 bases sitting between them. As DNA, the CDR3 is TGTGCCAGCAGCCAAGTGGGGGACACTGAAGCTTTCTTT. Its translation is CASSQVGDTEAFF.

This clonotype was counted at least ten times. V gene TRBV5-1 combines with J gene TRBJ2-2; D ambiguous. From germline, CDR1 is SGHRS and CDR2 YFSETQ. The CDR3 extends over 16 amino acids. The V end lost 4 bases, the J end lost 4 bases, and 17 bases lay between the germline ends. The CDR3 protein is CASSLRTGPVTGELFF. The CDR3 nucleotides read TGCGCCAGCAGCCTGCGGACCGGGCCTGTCACCGGGGAGCTGTTTTTT.

This clonotype has a count of ten or more. The chain recombines TRBV7-2 with TRBJ2-3; 10 nucleotides match TRBD2. The CDR3 sequence is 19 residues long. Germline V gene sequence: CDR1 SGHTA, CDR2 FQGNSA. V lost 5 bases and J lost 6; bases outside the gene matches: 20. CDR3 sequence (DNA): TGTGCCAGCAGCCGACACGAAATGCTAGCGGGAGTCGCTGGGGATACGCAGTATTTT. This gives the protein CASSRHEMLAGVAGDTQYF.

The gene calls are TRBV6-9 and TRBJ2-3, with a tentative D call TRBD1 (6 bases). CDR1 MNHGY and CDR2 SVAAGI come from the germline V gene. Trimming left V 0 bases short and J 8 bases short, with 9 bases between. This CDR3 is built from 13 residues. The CDR3: CASSYSPDSTQYF. The CDR3 coding sequence is TGTGCCAGCAGTTATTCTCCGGACAGTACGCAGTATTTT.